This T cell receptor (beta chain) was sequenced in a study of T cell clusters in autoimmune cytopenias. This clonotype shows up as medium-sized by frequency. The CDR3 sequence is 15 residues long. CDR1 is LNHDA and CDR2 is SQIVND in the germline V gene (reference sequence). One tube held mixed TRB-A and TRB-B primer pools for touch-down PCR. TCRdb re-called the multiplex PCR reads and catalogs CDR3 proteins one per entry, DNA excluded. This sample's clone table lists hundreds of distinct CDR3 sequences. Each sample's input was around 250 ng genomic DNA, 40,000 or so genome equivalents. The data also belong to a second study, concerning T cell repertoires in aging, cancer and after chemotherapy. That report notes: Rebound thymic output was suggested by rising median generation probability during chemotherapy in each cancer cohort.

Sequencing was done on a sample of peripheral blood. The origin of this receptor is a human donor with chronic lymphocytic leukemia. The chain combines TRBV19 with TRBJ1-5; absent DNA, TCRdb's TRBD1 call cannot be checked. The chain's CDR3 is CASTTLTGGFQPQHF.